This T cell receptor beta chain derives from a study of cytomegalovirus exposure and HLA in healthy donors. Study results and caveats: A list of 150 or so TCR beta chains associated with cytomegalovirus was given.

The PCR used 60 Vbeta and 13 Jbeta primers. The protocol was immunoSEQ multiplex PCR, while the TCRdb copy is restricted to in-frame clones and leaves out a portion. The sample table sets out some 41,000 clones. Healthy donors of bone marrow made up the group. On this clone itself: Its antigen is currently unknown.

This receptor was taken from a man aged 25 to 40 in good health and CMV-seronegative. Sequenced sample: PBMCs.

In nucleotides, the CDR3 is TGTGCCAGCAGATTCTTAGAGTATGGCTACACCTTC. It codes for CASRFLEYGYTF. This rearrangement joins TRBV5-5 to TRBJ1-2; no firm D call. Trimming took off 5 bases at V and 5 bases at J, with 10 bases between the two ends. The CDR3 runs 12 residues. CDR1 is SGHKS and CDR2 is YYEKEE in the germline V gene (reference sequence).